This TCR beta chain was captured in a study of metastatic and nonmetastatic thyroid tumors. Study at large: Patients with malignant and benign thyroid disease provided blood and tumor or nodule tissue, whose repertoires were compared.

In germline, CDR1 is MDHEN, CDR2 SYDVKM. CDR3 size: 12 residues. Germline trimming cut 5 bases from V and 12 bases from J; bases unmatched to any gene: 9. General study findings and limits: Compared with benign nodules, malignant thyroid tumors were reported to have significantly higher TCR beta diversity in both blood and tumor.

Thyroid surgery was performed in patients who had received no treatment beforehand. The sample holds many counts of this clone. Its antigen is not identified. The same CDR3 can be traced to other DNA sequences in this sample. TCRdb reprocessed the PCR reads using MiXCR. The sample includes approximately 23,000 clones, 20% to 25% of them seen just once. This TCR came from a male donor with papillary thyroid cancer or a benign thyroid nodule (not recorded which). Some clones in this sample may be carry-over from other donors' samples. This rearrangement joins TRBV28 to TRBJ1-1; 7 bases agree with TRBD1. Sequenced sample: blood. CDR3 protein: CASSKTTGLSFF. CDR3 in DNA: TGTGCCAGCAGTAAGACGACAGGGTTGTCTTTCTTT.